The T cell receptor (beta chain) under discussion was sequenced for a study of pediatric ulcerative colitis (dated by TCRdb to between 2018 and 2021). Background for the entire study: Of the ulcerative colitis patients, about seven had pancolitis and two had left-sided colitis, and histology in every patient was consistent with ulcerative colitis. Nine or ten newly diagnosed, treatment-naive pediatric ulcerative colitis patients and a few non-IBD control children each provided paired blood and rectal samples. The Pediatric Ulcerative Colitis Activity Index classified a couple of patients as having mild disease, several as having moderate disease and three as having acute severe colitis.

Rearranged CDR3 beta regions were amplified from genomic DNA with multiplex V and J primers using the immunoSEQ TRB Survey service. To keep sequencing depth the same across samples, survey-level depth of up to 500,000 reads per sample was applied. The libraries were purified, combined into pools and sequenced with Illumina technology. The paper's data handling went like this. immunoSEQ online tools were used for productive clonality, sample overlap, pairwise scatters, CDR3 beta length, V/D/J gene usage and productiveness. Calculated diversity was defined as the number of unique rearrangements divided by total templates, multiplied by 100, and Shannon and Simpson indices were computed as well. Principal component analysis was performed on Z-score normalized data with the R prcomp function and the ggbiplot package. Blood-rectal clonal overlap within each subject was quantified with Morisita's index. TCRdb obtained this table from immuneACCESS and retained in-frame rearrangements with V and J assigned. These tables miss some clones; where compared with another copy, unresolved V genes account for less than half of the shortfall, and the remainder is unexplained. V, J and clone size were drawn from that table, and D and trimming were deduced from the DNA. This sample gives fewer than 25,000 clones in total; about three quarters of them show up just once. The top ten hold 15% of the sample.

One to two pinch biopsies were taken from the rectum for research during colonoscopy. Ulcerative colitis patients had received no immunosuppressive medication before the diagnostic colonoscopy. Before DNA was isolated, the rectal biopsies underwent proteinase K digestion. The Wizard kit (Promega) was used to extract genomic DNA from the blood and intestinal samples. General conclusions and limits of the study: Blood-derived T cells may have been included in rectal pinch biopsies, especially in patients with overt colitis. For technical reasons, substantially fewer templates were yielded by the blood samples of a couple of patients, and these blood samples were excluded from blood-rectal overlap analysis. Significantly higher autologous blood-rectal clonal overlap was found in ulcerative colitis patients than in controls, which suggested increased T cell trafficking to inflamed tissue. Rectal repertoire features separated controls, mild-moderate and acute severe colitis patients; acute severe colitis showed reduced rectal diversity due to clonal expansions. Only a handful of individuals were included in the healthy control group, which was small. A couple of rectal CDR3 clonotypes turned up in every ulcerative colitis patient but in none of the controls. Because the repertoires came from total lymphocyte DNA, rare subsets such as regulatory T cells may have patterns that are not reflected.

The germline V gene (reference sequence) sets CDR1 to LNHDA and CDR2 to SQIVND. From cysteine to phenylalanine, the CDR3 is 14 amino acids long. The sequence is cut down to CDR3 DNA, 42 bases in frame from base 1. Relative to germline, V is missing 4 bases and J is missing 4 bases, with 4 bases of the junction outside any gene match. On this clone: Its antigen specificity is not known. One base away there is no much larger clone; base qualities are not given.

Sequencing used gut tissue. The clonotype comes from a boy aged 5-17 years with severe ulcerative colitis. The chain was built from TRBV19 and TRBJ1-5; TRBD1 fits 7 bases in the junction. CDR3 protein: CASSTARGNQPQHF. The sequenced DNA: TGTGCCAGTAGTACTGCCAGGGGGAATCAGCCCCAGCATTTT.